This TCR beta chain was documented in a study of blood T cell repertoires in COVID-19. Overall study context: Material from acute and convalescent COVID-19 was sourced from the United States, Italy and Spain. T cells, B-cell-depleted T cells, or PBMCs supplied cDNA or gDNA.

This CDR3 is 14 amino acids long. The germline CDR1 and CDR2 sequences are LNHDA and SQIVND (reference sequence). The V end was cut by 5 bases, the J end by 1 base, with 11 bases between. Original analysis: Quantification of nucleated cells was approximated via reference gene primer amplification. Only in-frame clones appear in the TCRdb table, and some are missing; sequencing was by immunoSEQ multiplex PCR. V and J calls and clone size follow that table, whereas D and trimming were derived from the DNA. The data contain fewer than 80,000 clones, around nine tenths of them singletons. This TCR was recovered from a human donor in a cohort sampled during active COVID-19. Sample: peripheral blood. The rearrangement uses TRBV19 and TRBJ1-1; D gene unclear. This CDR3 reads CASSVTPQNTEAFF. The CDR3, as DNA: TGTGCCAGTAGTGTCACCCCACAGAACACTGAAGCTTTCTTT.